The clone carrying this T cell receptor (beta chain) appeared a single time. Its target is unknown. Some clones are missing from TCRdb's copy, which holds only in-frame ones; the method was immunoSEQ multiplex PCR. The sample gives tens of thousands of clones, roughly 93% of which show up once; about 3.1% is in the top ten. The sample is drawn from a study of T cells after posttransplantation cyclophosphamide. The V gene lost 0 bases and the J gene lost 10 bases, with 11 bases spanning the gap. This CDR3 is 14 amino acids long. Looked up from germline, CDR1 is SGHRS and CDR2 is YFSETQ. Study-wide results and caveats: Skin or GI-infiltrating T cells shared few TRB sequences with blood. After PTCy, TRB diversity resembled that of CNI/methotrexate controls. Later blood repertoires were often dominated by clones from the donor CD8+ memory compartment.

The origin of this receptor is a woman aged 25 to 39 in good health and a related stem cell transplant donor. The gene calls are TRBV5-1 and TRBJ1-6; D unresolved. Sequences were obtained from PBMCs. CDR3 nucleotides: TGCGCCAGCAGCTTGGGAGGTCCAGGATCACCCCTCCACTTT. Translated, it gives CASSLGGPGSPLHF.